This record looks at one T cell receptor (beta chain) sequence and its context. The data stem from a study of cytomegalovirus exposure and HLA in healthy donors. Primers: 60 Vbeta forward and 13 Jbeta reverse. TCRdb's copy holds only in-frame clones and misses some; the assay was immunoSEQ multiplex PCR. This table holds about 110,000 clones, over 75% found once. The CDR3 contains 14 residues. Trimming cost V 3 bases and J 1 base, with 7 bases left between them. The germline CDR1 and CDR2 sequences are LNHDA and SQIVND (reference sequence). The chain carries TRBV19 and TRBJ1-5; a possible D gene is TRBD1 (5 bases). Sequenced: PBMCs. This receptor was taken from a man aged 55 to 70 in good health and CMV-seronegative. In nucleotides, the CDR3 is TGTGCCAGTAGTATTTGGGGCAGCAATCAGCCCCAGCATTTT. It yields the protein CASSIWGSNQPQHF.